This TCR beta chain was documented in a study of glioma-infiltrating T cells listed by TCRdb under 2016. Turning to the overall study: Sequencing of TCR alpha- and beta-chain repertoires was performed on glioma tissue, on non-neoplastic brain tissue, and on matched peripheral blood mononuclear cells. To gauge divergence between tissue and blood T-cell populations, every tissue-infiltrating repertoire was compared against the peripheral blood repertoire from the same patient. Three low-grade glioma patients, fewer than 10 primary glioblastoma patients, and three non-glioma patients who contributed non-neoplastic brain tissue made up the paired cohort.

The iRepertoire nested amplicon-rescue multiplex PCR (arm-PCR) platform was used to amplify TCR alpha and beta CDR3 regions from RNA. For one-step reverse transcription and amplification, roughly 85-400 ng of tissue mRNA or PBMC total RNA was used as input. After bead purification, a secondary multiplex PCR added Illumina adapters, and libraries were gel-purified between 200 and 400 bp. Internal 6-nucleotide barcodes were carried by the libraries and were used for demultiplexing. Sequencing of the libraries was done on an Illumina MiSeq using 2x220 or 2x250 nucleotide paired-end reads. Concerning the study's data processing: Paired reads were merged with FLASH 1.2.11 and aligned to the GRCh37 human genome with BWA-MEM before extracting TRA and TRB reads. For V and J assignment, an IMGT-derived reference of cassette sequences and CDR3 motifs that included pseudogenes was used. Reads were translated in three frames, and productive CDR3s were defined by a C…FGXG motif without stop codons. Unique combinations of V-J cassette pair and CDR3 amino acid sequence were defined as clonotypes. Filtering of reads was based on Hamming distance, with the threshold set by the sequence error rate of each sample in mapped regions. The raw public reads went through TCRdb reprocessing: fastp at Q25, MiXCR clone calling, in-frame beta chains kept. Rows are combined by CDR3 protein, so each entry shows the most common genes and DNA. What appears here as the V and J calls and clone size reflects TCRdb's work, not the paper's. Within this sample are 170,000 or so distinct CDR3 sequences, with about 47% of them counted one time only. The ten largest clones capture 5.2% of the sample.

This clonotype occurred many times. There is no known antigen for this receptor. Per-nucleotide qualities are absent, and no much larger clonotype sits a single base away. What the study reported, not specific to this receptor: VJ-independent divergence between tissue and blood was below expectation in non-neoplastic patients but above expectation in all gliomas, especially low-grade gliomas. Very few CDR3 sequences were shared between tissue and blood, attributed to high CDR3 diversity and limited sampling. The group comparisons were based on small numbers of patients: three non-neoplastic, three low-grade glioma and roughly eight glioblastoma patients.

The sample consisted of glioma tissue, nonneoplastic brain tissue, or PBMCs (not recorded which). This clonotype originated in a human donor with low-grade glioma or glioblastoma, undergoing nonglioma brain surgery, or in good health (not recorded which).

The CDR3 reads CASSEALGGGYQPQHF. Here is the DNA: TGTGCCAGCAGTGAAGCCCTGGGGGGTGGTTATCAGCCCCAGCATTTT. This chain is built from TRBV6-1 and TRBJ1-5, with a weak D call of TRBD1 (5 bases match). The CDR3, cysteine through phenylalanine, is 16 amino acids long. This entry keeps only the CDR3 DNA: 48 bases, framed from base 1. V sheds 0 bases and J sheds 5 bases, leaving 14 bases between their ends. As encoded in the germline V gene, CDR1 is MNHNS while CDR2 is SASEGT.